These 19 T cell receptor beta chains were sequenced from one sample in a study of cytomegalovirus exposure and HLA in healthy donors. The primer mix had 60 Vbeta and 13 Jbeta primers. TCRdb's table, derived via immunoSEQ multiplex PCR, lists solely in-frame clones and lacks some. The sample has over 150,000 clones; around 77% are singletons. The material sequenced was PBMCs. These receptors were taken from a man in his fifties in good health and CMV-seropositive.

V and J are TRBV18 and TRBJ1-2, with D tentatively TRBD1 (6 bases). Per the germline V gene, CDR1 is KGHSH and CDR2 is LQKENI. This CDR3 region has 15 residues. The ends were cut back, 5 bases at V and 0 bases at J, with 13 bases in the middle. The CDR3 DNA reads TGTGCCAGCTCAGAACAGGGAAGAGCTAACTATGGCTACACCTTC. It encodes CASSEQGRANYGYTF.

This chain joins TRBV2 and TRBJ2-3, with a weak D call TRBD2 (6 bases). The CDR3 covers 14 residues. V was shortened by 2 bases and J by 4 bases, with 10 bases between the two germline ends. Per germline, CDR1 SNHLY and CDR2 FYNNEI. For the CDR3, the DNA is TGTGCCAGCAGTGAAACGTGGGGGGCAGATACGCAGTATTTT. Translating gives CASSETWGADTQYF.

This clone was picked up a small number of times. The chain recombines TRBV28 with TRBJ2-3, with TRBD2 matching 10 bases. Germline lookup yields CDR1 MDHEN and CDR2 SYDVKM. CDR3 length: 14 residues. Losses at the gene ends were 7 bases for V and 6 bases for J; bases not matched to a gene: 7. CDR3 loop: CASTRTSGRDTQYF. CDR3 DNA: TGTGCCAGCACTCGGACTAGCGGAAGGGATACGCAGTATTTT.

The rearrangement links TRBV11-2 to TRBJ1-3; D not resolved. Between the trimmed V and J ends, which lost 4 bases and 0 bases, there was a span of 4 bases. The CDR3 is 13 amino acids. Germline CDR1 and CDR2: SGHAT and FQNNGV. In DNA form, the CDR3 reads TGTGCCAGCAGCTCCAGCTCTGGAAACACCATATATTTT. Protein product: CASSSSSGNTIYF. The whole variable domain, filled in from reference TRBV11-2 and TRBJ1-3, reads EAGVAQSPRYKIIEKRQSVAFWCNPISGHATLYWYQQILGQGPKLLIQFQNNGVVDDSQLPKDRFSAERLKGVDSTLKIQPAKLEDSAVYLCASSSSSGNTIYFGEGSWLTVV.

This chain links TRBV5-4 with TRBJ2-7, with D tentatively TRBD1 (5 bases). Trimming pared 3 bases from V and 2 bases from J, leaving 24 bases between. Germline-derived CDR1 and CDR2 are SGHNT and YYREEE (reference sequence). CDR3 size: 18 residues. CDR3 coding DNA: TGTGCCAGCAGCTCGCCAAACTCCAGGGCCCCCGTCCCCTACGAGCAGTACTTC. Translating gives CASSSPNSRAPVPYEQYF.

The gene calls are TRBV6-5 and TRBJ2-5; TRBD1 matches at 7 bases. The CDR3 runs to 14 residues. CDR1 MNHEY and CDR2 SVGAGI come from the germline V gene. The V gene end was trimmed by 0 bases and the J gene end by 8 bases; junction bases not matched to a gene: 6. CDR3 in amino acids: CASSYSPTGPTQYF. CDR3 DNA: TGTGCCAGCAGTTACTCACCGACAGGGCCTACCCAGTACTTC.

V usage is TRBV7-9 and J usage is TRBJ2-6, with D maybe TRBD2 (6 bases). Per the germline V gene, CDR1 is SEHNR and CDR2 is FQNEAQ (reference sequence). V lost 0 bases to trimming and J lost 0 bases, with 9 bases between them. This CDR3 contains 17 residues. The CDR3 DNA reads TGTGCCAGCAGCTTAGCCGGGGGTTTCTCTGGGGCCAACGTCCTGACTTTC. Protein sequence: CASSLAGGFSGANVLTF.

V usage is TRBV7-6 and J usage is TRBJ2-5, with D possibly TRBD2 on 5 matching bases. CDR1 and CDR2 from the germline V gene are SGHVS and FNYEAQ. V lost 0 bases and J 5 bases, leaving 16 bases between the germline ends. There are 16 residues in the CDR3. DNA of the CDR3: TGTGCCAGCAGCTTAGCGCCCGGCAGGACGGGGGAGACCCAGTACTTC. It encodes CASSLAPGRTGETQYF.

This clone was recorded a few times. CDR3 DNA: TGTGCCAGCGCGGGGAAAGGAGGGATGGGGGGGATGAACACTGAAGCTTTCTTT. Translating gives CASAGKGGMGGMNTEAFF. The chain uses TRBV7-2 and TRBJ1-1; tentatively, D is TRBD1 (5 bases). The CDR3 consists of 18 residues. V lost 8 bases, J lost 0 bases, and 25 bases lay in between. Germline V gene data show CDR1 as SGHTA and CDR2 as FQGNSA.

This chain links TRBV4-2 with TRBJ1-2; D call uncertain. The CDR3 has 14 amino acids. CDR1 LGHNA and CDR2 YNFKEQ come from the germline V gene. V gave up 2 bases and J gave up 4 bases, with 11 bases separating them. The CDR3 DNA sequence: TGTGCCAGCAGCCAACAGGACTCTTCCTATGGCTACACCTTC. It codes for CASSQQDSSYGYTF.

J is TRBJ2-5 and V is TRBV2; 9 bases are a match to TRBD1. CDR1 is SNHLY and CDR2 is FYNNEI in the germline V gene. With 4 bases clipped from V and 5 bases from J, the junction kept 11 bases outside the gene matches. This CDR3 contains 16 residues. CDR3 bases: TGTGCCAGCAGTGGGAACAGGGGGCGCGGTACGGAGACCCAGTACTTC. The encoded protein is CASSGNRGRGTETQYF.

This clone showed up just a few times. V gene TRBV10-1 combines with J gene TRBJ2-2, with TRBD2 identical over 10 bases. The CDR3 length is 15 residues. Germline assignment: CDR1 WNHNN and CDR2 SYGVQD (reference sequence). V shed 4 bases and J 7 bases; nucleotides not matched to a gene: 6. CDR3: CASSATSGAYGELFF. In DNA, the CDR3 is TGCGCCAGCAGTGCCACTAGCGGGGCGTACGGGGAGCTGTTTTTT.

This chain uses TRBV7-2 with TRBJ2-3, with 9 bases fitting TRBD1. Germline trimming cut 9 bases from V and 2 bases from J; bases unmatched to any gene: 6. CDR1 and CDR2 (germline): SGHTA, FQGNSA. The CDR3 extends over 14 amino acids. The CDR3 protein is CARSGTGFTDTQYF. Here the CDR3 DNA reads TGTGCCAGAAGCGGGACAGGGTTCACAGATACGCAGTATTTT. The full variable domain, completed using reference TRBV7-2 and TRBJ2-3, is GAGVSQSPSNKVTEKGKDVELRCDPISGHTALYWYRQSLGQGLEFLIYFQGNSAPDKSGLPSDRFSAERTGGSVSTLTIQRTQQEDSAVYLCARSGTGFTDTQYFGPGTRLTVL.

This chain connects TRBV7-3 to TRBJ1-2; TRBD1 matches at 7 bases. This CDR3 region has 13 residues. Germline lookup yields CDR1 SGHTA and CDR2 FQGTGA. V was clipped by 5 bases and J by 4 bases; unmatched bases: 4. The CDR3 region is CASSPGTAYGYTF. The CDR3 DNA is TGTGCCAGCAGCCCCGGGACAGCCTATGGCTACACCTTC.

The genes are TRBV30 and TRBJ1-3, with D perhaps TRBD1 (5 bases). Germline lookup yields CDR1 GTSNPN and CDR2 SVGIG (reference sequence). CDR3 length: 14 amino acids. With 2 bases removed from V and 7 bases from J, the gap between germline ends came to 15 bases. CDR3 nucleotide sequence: TGTGCCTGGAGTTCCGGACACCGGCTGAACACCATATATTTT. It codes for CAWSSGHRLNTIYF.

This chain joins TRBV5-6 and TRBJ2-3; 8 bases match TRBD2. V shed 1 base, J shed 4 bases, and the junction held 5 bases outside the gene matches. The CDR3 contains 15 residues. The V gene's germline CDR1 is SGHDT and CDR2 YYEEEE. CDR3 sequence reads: CASSLRLAGADTQYF. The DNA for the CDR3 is TGTGCCAGCAGCTTGAGGCTAGCGGGCGCAGATACGCAGTATTTT.

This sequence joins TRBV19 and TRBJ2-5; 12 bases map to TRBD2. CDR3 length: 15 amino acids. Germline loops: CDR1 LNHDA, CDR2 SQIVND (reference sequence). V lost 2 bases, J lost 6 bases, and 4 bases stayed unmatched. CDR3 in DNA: TGTGCCAGTAGTATACTACTAGCGGGGGGACAGACCCAGTACTTC. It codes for CASSILLAGGQTQYF.

In DNA, the CDR3 is TGTGCCAGCAGTCATCAGGGGGCGAGGAACACTGAAGCTTTCTTT. Translated, it gives CASSHQGARNTEAFF. The rearrangement joins TRBV6-5 to TRBJ1-1, with 8 bases fitting TRBD1. The CDR3 has 15 amino acids. V trimming: 5 bases; J trimming: 1 base; junction bases outside the gene matches: 6. Germline V gene lookup returns CDR1 MNHEY and CDR2 SVGAGI.

The CDR3 region has the DNA TGTGCCAGCAGTTTATTGGGGACAGGAAAGGGGGGACGGGATGGCTACACCTTC. Translating gives CASSLLGTGKGGRDGYTF. The chain combines TRBV28 with TRBJ1-2, with TRBD1 matching 8 bases. Germline V CDR1 and CDR2: MDHEN, SYDVKM. This CDR3 is 18 amino acids long. The V and J ends lost 1 base and 6 bases, in that order; junction bases with no gene match: 16.